Below are 11 T cell receptor beta chains sequenced from a single sample in a study of cytomegalovirus exposure and HLA in healthy donors. PCR used 60 Vbeta primers and 13 Jbeta primers. Assay used: immunoSEQ multiplex PCR; TCRdb lists only in-frame clones, some missing. The data hold 150,000 to 200,000 clones, with around 77% observed a single time. The sample was PBMCs. The receptor source for this set is a woman in her twenties or thirties in good health and CMV-seropositive.

V usage is TRBV5-1 and J usage is TRBJ2-6; 12 bases match TRBD2. Germline values: CDR1 SGHRS, CDR2 YFSETQ. This CDR3 has 19 residues. The ends lost 0 bases at V and 0 bases at J; junction bases unmatched: 4. For the CDR3, the DNA is TGCGCCAGCAGCTTGGTTCCTAGCGGGGGGGCCTCTGGGGCCAACGTCCTGACTTTC. This gives the protein CASSLVPSGGASGANVLTF.

V is TRBV30 and J is TRBJ2-5; D is unclear. The CDR3 is 13 residues long. Germline loops: CDR1 GTSNPN, CDR2 SVGIG (reference sequence). The V and J ends lost 3 bases and 2 bases respectively, with 10 bases between them. Here the CDR3 reads CAWRGAGQETQYF. CDR3 coding DNA: TGTGCCTGGAGGGGCGCAGGACAAGAGACCCAGTACTTC.

Comment on this clone: Other DNA sequences from this sample encode an identical CDR3 as well. The chain has TRBV5-1 and TRBJ2-2; no clear D. Looked up from germline, CDR1 is SGHRS and CDR2 is YFSETQ. V was pared by 4 bases and J by 2 bases, with 6 bases between. This CDR3 contains 13 residues. Written as DNA, the CDR3 is TGCGCCAGCAGCCCAGGAAACACCGGGGAGCTGTTTTTT. It encodes CASSPGNTGELFF. The full variable domain, rest sourced from reference TRBV5-1 and TRBJ2-2, is KAGVTQTPRYLIKTRGQQVTLSCSPISGHRSVSWYQQTPGQGLQFLFEYFSETQRNKGNFPGRFSGRQFSNSRSEMNVSTLELGDSALYLCASSPGNTGELFFGEGSRLTVL.

This chain joins TRBV19 and TRBJ1-3; possibly TRBD1 for D (6 bases). The CDR3 runs 16 residues. Germline CDR1 is LNHDA and CDR2 is SQIVND (reference sequence). V was cut by 5 bases and J by 0 bases, with 14 bases left in between. The CDR3 protein is CASSSWTAHSGNTIYF. The CDR3, as DNA: TGTGCCAGTAGTTCTTGGACAGCACACTCTGGAAACACCATATATTTT.

The J gene is TRBJ1-5, the V gene TRBV28, with D unclear. The CDR3 loop spans 12 amino acids. Germline V CDR1 and CDR2: MDHEN, SYDVKM. Deletions cut 6 bases from V and 7 bases from J, with 10 bases between. The CDR3 here is CASSSANQPQHF. For the CDR3, the DNA is TGTGCCAGCAGCAGCGCCAACCAGCCCCAGCATTTT.

The chain has TRBV6-5 and TRBJ1-2; 8 positions agree with TRBD1. Germline values: CDR1 MNHEY, CDR2 SVGAGI. The CDR3 is made up of 12 amino acids. The ends lost 6 bases at V and 6 bases at J; junction bases unmatched: 3. Written as DNA, the CDR3 is TGTGCCAGCAGGCGGACAGGGAATGGCTACACCTTC. Translated: CASRRTGNGYTF.

This clone was seen a handful of times. The rearrangement joins TRBV27 to TRBJ1-4, with 8 bases identical to TRBD1. V was clipped by 8 bases and J by 2 bases; unmatched bases: 7. This CDR3 comprises 15 residues. Germline loops: CDR1 MNHEY, CDR2 SMNVEV (reference sequence). The CDR3 here is CASGQGVRTNEKLFF. Written as DNA, the CDR3 is TGTGCCAGCGGACAGGGTGTTCGGACTAATGAAAAACTGTTTTTT.

The V call is TRBV30, the J call TRBJ1-6; tentative D call: TRBD1 (6 bases). The V end lost 0 bases, the J end lost 13 bases, and 19 bases lay between the germline ends. Germline V gene data show CDR1 as GTSNPN and CDR2 as SVGIG (reference sequence). The CDR3 loop spans 15 amino acids. DNA for the CDR3: TGTGCCTGGAGTGTATCTAAGGACAGCCAGTTCCCCCTCCACTTT. This translates into CAWSVSKDSQFPLHF. Combining the CDR3 with reference TRBV30 and TRBJ1-6 gives the whole variable domain SQTIHQWPATLVQPVGSPLSLECTVEGTSNPNLYWYRQAAGRGLQLLFYSVGIGQISSEVPQNLSASRPQDRQFILSSKKLLLSDSGFYLCAWSVSKDSQFPLHFGNGTRLTVT.

This clone turned up a few times. V usage is TRBV7-2 and J usage is TRBJ2-7; 7 nucleotides line up with TRBD1. The V segment lost 4 bases and the J segment 6 bases; nucleotides outside the gene matches: 6. The CDR3 has 13 amino acids. Germline V gene sequence: CDR1 SGHTA, CDR2 FQGNSA. Written as DNA, the CDR3 is TGTGCCAGCAGCTCCGACAGGGCAGGCGAGCAGTACTTC. This translates into CASSSDRAGEQYF.

The chain recombines TRBV23-1 with TRBJ1-1; D is uncertain. TRBV23-1 is filed as an ORF, its function uncertain. Trimming pared 6 bases from V and 7 bases from J, leaving 18 bases between. The CDR3 loop spans 14 amino acids. The CDR3 sequence: CASRSPPPYLEAFF. The CDR3, as DNA: TGCGCCAGCAGGTCGCCCCCACCCTATCTTGAAGCTTTCTTT.

This clone was counted only a few times. The CDR3 loop reads CAISEGENYGYTF. CDR3 DNA sequence: TGTGCCATCAGTGAGGGAGAAAACTATGGCTACACCTTC. The V and J genes are TRBV10-3 and TRBJ1-2; D is ambiguous. Trimming stripped 2 bases from V and 2 bases from J, with 6 bases between. Germline CDR1 and CDR2: ENHRY and SYGVKD. This CDR3 region has 13 residues.